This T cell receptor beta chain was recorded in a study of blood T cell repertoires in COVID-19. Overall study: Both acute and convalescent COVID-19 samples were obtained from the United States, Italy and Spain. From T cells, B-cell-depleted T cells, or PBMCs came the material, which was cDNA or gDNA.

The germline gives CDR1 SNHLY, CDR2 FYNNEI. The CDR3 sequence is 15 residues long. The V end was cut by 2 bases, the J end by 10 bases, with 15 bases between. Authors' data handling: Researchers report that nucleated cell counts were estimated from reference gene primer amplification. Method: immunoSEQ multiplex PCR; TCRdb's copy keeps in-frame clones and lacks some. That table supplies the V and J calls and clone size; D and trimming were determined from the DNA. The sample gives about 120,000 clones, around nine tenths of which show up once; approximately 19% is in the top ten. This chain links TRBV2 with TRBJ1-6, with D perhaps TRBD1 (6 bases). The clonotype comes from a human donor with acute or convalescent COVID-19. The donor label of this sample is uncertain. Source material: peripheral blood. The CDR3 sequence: CASSELWGHDSPLHF. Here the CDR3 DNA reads TGTGCCAGCAGTGAATTATGGGGACACGACTCACCCCTCCACTTT.